This paragraph reports one T cell receptor beta chain. Library preparation for TCR beta used quantitative 5'-RACE with molecular barcodes. TCRdb called the 5' RACE reads again in MiXCR, with one record for every CDR3 protein. The data hold 250,000 or so distinct CDR3 sequences, with more than 20% observed a single time. These data are taken from a study of CD8 T cells in ankylosing spondylitis. V was shortened by 5 bases and J by 2 bases, with 13 bases between the two germline ends. This CDR3 is 14 amino acids long. The chain carries TRBV12-3 or TRBV12-4 and TRBJ2-7; no reliable D call. The sample comprised blood, either unsorted or a sorted T cell fraction (not recorded which). This TCR derives from a male donor with ankylosing spondylitis or in good health (not recorded which). The CDR3 here is CASSLPYRPYEQYF. CDR3 DNA sequence: TGTGCCAGCAGTCTACCCTACCGTCCCTACGAGCAGTACTTC.